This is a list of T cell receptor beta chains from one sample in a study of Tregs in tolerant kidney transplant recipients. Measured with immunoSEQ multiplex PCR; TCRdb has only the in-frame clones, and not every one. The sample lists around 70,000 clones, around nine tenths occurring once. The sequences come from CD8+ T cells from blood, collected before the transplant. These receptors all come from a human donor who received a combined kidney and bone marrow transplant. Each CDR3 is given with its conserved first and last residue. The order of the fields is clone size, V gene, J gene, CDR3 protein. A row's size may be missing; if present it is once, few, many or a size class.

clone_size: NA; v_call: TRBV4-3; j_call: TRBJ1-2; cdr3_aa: CASSQRDRGYGYTF
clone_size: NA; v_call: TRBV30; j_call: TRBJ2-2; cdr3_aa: CAWSDRFSGRPAGELFF
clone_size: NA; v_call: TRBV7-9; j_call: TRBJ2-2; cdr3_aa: CASSSELAGRTGELFF
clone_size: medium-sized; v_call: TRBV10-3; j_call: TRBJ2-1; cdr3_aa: CAISDPDRGYANEQFF
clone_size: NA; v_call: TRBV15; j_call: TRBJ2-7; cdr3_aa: CATGTAYEQYF
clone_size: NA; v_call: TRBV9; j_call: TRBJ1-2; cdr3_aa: CASSSSGGYGYTF
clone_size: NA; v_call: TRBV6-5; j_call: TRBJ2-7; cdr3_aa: CASSLGGSSHEQYF
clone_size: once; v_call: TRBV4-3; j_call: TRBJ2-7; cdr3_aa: CASSQVGGESYEQYF
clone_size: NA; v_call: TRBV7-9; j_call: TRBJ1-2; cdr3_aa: CASSTTGTGGAGYTF
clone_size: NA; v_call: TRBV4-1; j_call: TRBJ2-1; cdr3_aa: CASSQFGLAGGGFF
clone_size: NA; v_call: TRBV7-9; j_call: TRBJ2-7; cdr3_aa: CASSYPRDRGYEQYF
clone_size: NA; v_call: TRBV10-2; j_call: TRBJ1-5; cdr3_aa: CASSEGVWGNQPQHF
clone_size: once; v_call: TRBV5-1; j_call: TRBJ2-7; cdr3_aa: CASSLAPEDEQYF
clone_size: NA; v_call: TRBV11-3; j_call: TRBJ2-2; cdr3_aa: CASSLFRGVAGEYTGELFF
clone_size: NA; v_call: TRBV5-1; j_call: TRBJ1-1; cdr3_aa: CASSFGGVNTEAFF
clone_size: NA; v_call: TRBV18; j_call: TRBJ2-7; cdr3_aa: CASSPSGTPAYEQYF
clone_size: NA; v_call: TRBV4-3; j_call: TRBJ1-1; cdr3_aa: CASSQDLFDLGGEKDTEAFF
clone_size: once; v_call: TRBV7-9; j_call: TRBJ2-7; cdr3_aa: CASSLPSGAVYEQYF
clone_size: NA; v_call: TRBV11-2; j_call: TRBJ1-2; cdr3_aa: CASSLDPRDGYTF
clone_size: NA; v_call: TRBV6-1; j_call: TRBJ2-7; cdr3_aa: CASSEHNLPGYEQYF
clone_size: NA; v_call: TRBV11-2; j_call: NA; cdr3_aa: CASSLLGGAEQYF
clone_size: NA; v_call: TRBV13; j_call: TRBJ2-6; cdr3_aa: CASSLSWGANVLTF
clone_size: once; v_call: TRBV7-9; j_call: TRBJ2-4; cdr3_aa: CASTPGTVSFIQYF
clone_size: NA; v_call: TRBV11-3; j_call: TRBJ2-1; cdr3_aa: CASSFSLGQGFYNEQFF
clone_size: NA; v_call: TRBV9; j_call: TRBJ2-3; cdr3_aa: CASSVDDSIPDTQYF
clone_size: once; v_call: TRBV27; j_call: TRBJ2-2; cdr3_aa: CASSLFIATGELFF
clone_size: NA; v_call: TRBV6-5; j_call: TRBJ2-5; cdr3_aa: CASSVQFQETQYF
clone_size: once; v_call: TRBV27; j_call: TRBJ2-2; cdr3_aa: CASSIWGGGTGELFF
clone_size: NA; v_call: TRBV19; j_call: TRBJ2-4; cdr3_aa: CASSIGGHLAKNIQYF
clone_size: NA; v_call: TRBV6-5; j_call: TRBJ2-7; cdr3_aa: CASSYLTYEQYF
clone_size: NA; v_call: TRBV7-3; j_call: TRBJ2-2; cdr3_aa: CASSSGLAGGTFANTGELFF
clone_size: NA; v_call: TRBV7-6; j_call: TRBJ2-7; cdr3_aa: CASSAQGNEQYF
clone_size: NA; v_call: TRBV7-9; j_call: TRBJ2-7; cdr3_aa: CASSLAGLSGPRFEQYF
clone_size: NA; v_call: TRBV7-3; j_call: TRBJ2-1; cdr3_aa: CASSPGLADNEQFF
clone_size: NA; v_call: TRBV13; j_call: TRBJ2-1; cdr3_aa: CASSGSRTREQFF
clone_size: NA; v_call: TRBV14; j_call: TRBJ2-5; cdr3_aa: CASSQATGMRQETQYF
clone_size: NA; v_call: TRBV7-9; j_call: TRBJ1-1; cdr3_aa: CASSLTGMNTEAFF
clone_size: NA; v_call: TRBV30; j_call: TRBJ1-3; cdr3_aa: CAWRKGVGNTIYF
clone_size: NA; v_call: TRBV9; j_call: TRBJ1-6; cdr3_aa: CASSVAPGQDAVGQNSPLHF
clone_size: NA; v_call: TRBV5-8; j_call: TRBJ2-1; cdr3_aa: CASSLKLAGSYNEQFF
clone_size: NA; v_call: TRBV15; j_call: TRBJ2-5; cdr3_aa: CATSSGTSGSGKTQYF
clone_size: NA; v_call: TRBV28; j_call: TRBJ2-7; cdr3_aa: CASSLRGLSSYEQYF
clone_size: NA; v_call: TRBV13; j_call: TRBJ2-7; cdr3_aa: CASGTGDSYEQYF
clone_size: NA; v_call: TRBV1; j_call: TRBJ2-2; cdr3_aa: CTSSRGGRAKTGELFF
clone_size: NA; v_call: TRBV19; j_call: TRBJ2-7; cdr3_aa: CASSISLLAGGEQYF
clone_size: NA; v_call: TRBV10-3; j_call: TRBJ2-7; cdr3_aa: CAISESPQKQYF
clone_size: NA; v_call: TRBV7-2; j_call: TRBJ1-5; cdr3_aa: CASTEQNSNQPQHF
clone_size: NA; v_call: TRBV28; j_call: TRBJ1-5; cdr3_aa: CASLGGNNQPQHF
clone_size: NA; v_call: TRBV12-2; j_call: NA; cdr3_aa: CASRPHLWSTYEQYF
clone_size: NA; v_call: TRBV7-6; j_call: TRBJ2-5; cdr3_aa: CASSTGLAGGNVWETQYF
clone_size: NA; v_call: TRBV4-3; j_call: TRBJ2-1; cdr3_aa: CASSRGNEQFF
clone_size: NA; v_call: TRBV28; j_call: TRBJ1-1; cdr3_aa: CASVATGNTEAFF